This T cell receptor beta chain was sequenced for a study of regulatory T cells in long-lasting Graves disease. Turning to the study itself: With positive TSH receptor antibodies and over 5 years of antithyroid drugs, Graves' disease was considered persistent.

Through Arm-PCR of CDR3 regions and iRepertoire HTBI primers, TCR beta libraries were built. TCRdb recomputed calls from the multiplex PCR reads with MiXCR, one row per CDR3 protein. The sample includes some 280,000 distinct CDR3 sequences, roughly 21% seen only once; the top ten take more than 55%. The sample holds many counts of this clonotype. The antigen is not known. Sample time point: persistent/refractory GD, antithyroid drugs over 5 years with positive TRAb. The TCR library was made from RNA extracted from PBMCs. Findings of the study overall: Whereas 900 to 1,000 public clonotypes were shared by new patients, persistent patients shared more, at under 3,000. Patients whose Graves' disease persisted exhibited lower TCR diversity than those newly diagnosed. Persistent cases favored TRBV28, TRBJ1-2 and TRBJ2-5.

CDR3 size: 16 residues. V was shortened by 5 bases and J by 1 base, with 14 bases between the two germline ends. CDR1 is MNHEY, CDR2 SMNVEV, per germline (reference sequence). The input for sequencing was peripheral blood mononuclear cells (PBMCs), taken when the disease was refractory, from a patient treated with antithyroid drugs. This TCR was recovered from a female donor with Graves disease. V is TRBV27 and J is TRBJ1-4; D unresolved. The CDR3 bases are TGTGCCAGCAGTCCCCGAATCGGGGTAACTAATGAAAAACTGTTTTTT. It yields the protein CASSPRIGVTNEKLFF. Together with reference TRBV27 and TRBJ1-4, the CDR3 gives the full variable domain: EAQVTQNPRYLITVTGKKLTVTCSQNMNHEYMSWYRQDPGLGLRQIYYSMNVEVTDKGDVPEGYKVSRKEKRNFPLILESPSPNQTSLYFCASSPRIGVTNEKLFFGSGTQLSVL.